Listed here are 7 T cell receptor beta chains from one sample, sequenced in a study of identical twins. In TCRdb, the 5' RACE reads were re-called with MiXCR into one record per CDR3 protein. The sample has 1.5 million or so distinct CDR3 sequences; more than 30% are singletons. Sequencing used cord blood. The receptors come from a newborn girl in good health.

This sequence joins TRBV27 and TRBJ1-6; 9 bases fit TRBD1. The CDR3 is made up of 15 amino acids. J was trimmed by 2 bases and V by 5 bases; bases with no gene match: 1. Germline-derived CDR1 and CDR2 are MNHEY and SMNVEV (reference sequence). In DNA, the CDR3 is TGTGCCAGCAGTAGACAGGGGGCCTATAATTCACCCCTCCACTTT. Encoded protein: CASSRQGAYNSPLHF.

The V and J genes are TRBV28 and TRBJ2-1, with 8 bases identical to TRBD2. CDR3 length equals 15 residues. Germline-derived CDR1 and CDR2 are MDHEN and SYDVKM. J gave up 4 bases and V 3 bases, and 5 bases lay outside the gene matches. The CDR3 nucleotides read TGTGCCAGCAGTTTTCCGGGAGGGAGGTACAATGAGCAGTTCTTC. Its translation: CASSFPGGRYNEQFF.

This clonotype was seen a handful of times. The V gene is TRBV20-1, the J gene TRBJ2-1; the D gene is possibly TRBD2 (6 bases). With 5 bases removed from V and 7 bases from J, the gap between germline ends came to 15 bases. This CDR3 has 13 amino acids. Germline loops: CDR1 DFQATT, CDR2 SNEGSKA (reference sequence). CDR3 loop: CSALRDLGNEQFF. In DNA, the CDR3 is TGCAGTGCTTTACGGGACTTGGGAAATGAGCAGTTCTTC.

This clonotype has a handful of counts. J is TRBJ1-2 and V is TRBV20-1; no clear D gene. V shed 6 bases and J shed 0 bases, with 11 bases lying between them. Germline V lookup: CDR1 DFQATT, CDR2 SNEGSKA (reference sequence). The CDR3 is 13 residues long. The CDR3 region has the DNA TGCAGTGCCTCCTGGCCCGCTAACTATGGCTACACCTTC. Translation: CSASWPANYGYTF.

The chain links TRBV7-9 to TRBJ2-1, with D possibly TRBD2 on 5 matching bases. Germline V gene data show CDR1 as SEHNR and CDR2 as FQNEAQ (reference sequence). CDR3 length: 15 residues. Trimming pared 4 bases from V and 0 bases from J, leaving 10 bases between. The CDR3 reads CASSCLRGSYNEQFF. CDR3 in DNA: TGTGCCAGCAGCTGCCTACGGGGCTCCTACAATGAGCAGTTCTTC.

This clonotype came up a few times. This chain connects TRBV9 to TRBJ2-3; D perhaps matches TRBD2 (6 bases). The CDR3 runs 16 residues. The germline V gene encodes CDR1 SGDLS and CDR2 YYNGEE. V was trimmed by 3 bases and J by 0 bases, leaving 14 bases between them. CDR3 protein: CASSAPGSGSTDTQYF. DNA for the CDR3: TGTGCCAGCAGCGCCCCGGGGAGCGGGAGCACAGATACGCAGTATTTT.

This clonotype was seen a handful of times. V is TRBV20-1 and J is TRBJ2-7; possible D gene TRBD2, 6 bases. Trimming removed 3 bases at V and 0 bases at J, with 9 bases between. The germline gives CDR1 DFQATT, CDR2 SNEGSKA (reference sequence). This CDR3 has 13 amino acids. The CDR3 region has the DNA TGCAGTGCTAGTAAGGAGGGCTCCTACGAGCAGTACTTC. Translation gives CSASKEGSYEQYF.